This is a list of T cell receptor beta chains from one sample in a study of T cell responses to AZD1222 COVID-19 vaccine. The repertoire was sequenced with immunoSEQ multiplex PCR; TCRdb's copy has only in-frame clones and lacks some. The sample holds approximately 170,000 clones, around nine tenths seen once. The sequencing used peripheral blood, collected 28 days after the second AZD1222 dose. Receptors originate from an adult who received the AZD1222 COVID-19 vaccine. CDR3s include the opening cysteine and the closing phenylalanine or tryptophan. Fields, in order: J gene, V gene, CDR3 protein.

TRBJ2-7,TRBV23-1,CASSHSSSPPAYEQYF
TRBJ1-1,TRBV5-1,CASSYDSVGMNTEAFF
TRBJ2-7,TRBV7-2,CASSATGLYEQYF
TRBJ2-3,TRBV4-2,CASSHLAGGTDTQYF
TRBJ1-2,TRBV24-1,CATSDLTRAHGYTF
TRBJ2-3,TRBV7-2,CASSFSGGADTQYF
TRBJ1-1,TRBV5-1,CASRSQRESTEAFF
TRBJ2-2,TRBV28,CASGGSVNTGELFF
TRBJ1-2,TRBV6-5,CASSYDNRGRTGYTF
TRBJ2-7,TRBV5-1,CASSLDSQGYYEQYF
TRBJ1-1,TRBV2,CASTGQGWRTEAFF
TRBJ1-2,TRBV2,CASSRSQGDYGYTF
TRBJ1-5,TRBV19,CASSKTGGIGQPQHF
TRBJ1-3,TRBV4-3,CASSQETGTGNTIYF
TRBJ1-6,TRBV19,CASIPRSGGNSPLHF
TRBJ1-1,TRBV10-2,CASITRDNTEAFF
TRBJ2-1,TRBV3-1/TRBV3-2,CASSLGGGHHNEQFF
TRBJ2-1,TRBV6-2/TRBV6-3,CASSGLAGDPSSYNEQFF
TRBJ2-1,TRBV5-4,CASSLGRTNYNEQFF
TRBJ2-7,TRBV6-6,CASSTPLRAYEQYF
TRBJ1-3,TRBV7-8,CASSFSSSSGNTIYF
TRBJ2-3,TRBV7-2,CASSPGADTQYF
TRBJ2-1,TRBV5-1,CASSSGAGGYNEQFF
TRBJ2-3,TRBV9,CASSGSGGALDTQYF
TRBJ2-3,TRBV6-5,CASRERGRSDTQYF
TRBJ2-2,TRBV15,CATSREVLGGVNTGELFF
TRBJ2-3,TRBV5-1,CASSWTDTQYF